This T cell receptor (beta chain) was retrieved from a study of blood T cell repertoires in COVID-19. Looking at the study overall: T cells, B-cell-depleted T cells, or PBMCs provided the cDNA or gDNA that served as material.

This clone was seen a single time. Profiling relied on immunoSEQ multiplex PCR, and the TCRdb table lists in-frame clones only, not all of them. The sample lists 15,000 to 20,000 clones; about four fifths were seen once. This CDR3 contains 15 residues. Per germline, CDR1 MNHEY and CDR2 SVGAGI. The V and J ends lost 4 bases and 5 bases respectively, with 15 bases between them. Specimen: peripheral blood. The V gene is TRBV6-5, the J gene TRBJ2-1; D is perhaps TRBD2 (6 bases). The TCR was taken from a man in his forties or fifties with active or convalescent COVID-19. This CDR3 reads CASSFLAPPDNEQFF. In DNA form, the CDR3 reads TGTGCCAGCAGTTTCCTAGCGCCCCCTGACAATGAGCAGTTCTTC.